This T cell receptor (beta chain) appears in the sequencing data of a study of identical twins. Study-wide results and caveats: Modelling underestimated the level of out-of-frame TCR alpha sharing observed in monozygotic twins.

Note on this clonotype: Its antigen is undetermined.

Using its own MiXCR run on the 5' RACE reads, TCRdb lists one record per CDR3 protein. Here the sample spans about 720,000 distinct CDR3 sequences, under 9% being singletons. Between the trimmed V and J ends, which lost 4 bases and 5 bases, there was a span of 15 bases. The CDR3 has 16 residues. CDR1 is MNHEY, CDR2 SVGEGT, per germline. The sample was also linked to a second study, of yellow fever vaccine responses in identical twins. That source adds: The T cell response to vaccination in identical twins was reportedly partly convergent and partly personalized.

The receptor's source is a woman between 18 and 29 years old in good health. The chain links TRBV6-2 or TRBV6-3 to TRBJ1-6; TRBD1 is a possible D gene (5 bases). Sequencing was done on a sample of PBMCs. In DNA, the CDR3 is TGTGCCAGCAGTTCCCTCGACAGCTGGGATAATTCACCCCTCCACTTT. Its translation: CASSSLDSWDNSPLHF.